Given below is one T cell receptor (beta chain) in context. This sample is part of a study of shared clonotypes between healthy human individuals. Measured with immunoSEQ multiplex PCR; TCRdb has only the in-frame clones, and not every one. Among about 680,000 clones listed, less than 80% were seen once. After removal of 10 bases from V and 6 bases from J, the junction contained 5 bases not matched to a gene. The CDR3 length is 13 residues. Germline V gives CDR1 MDHEN, CDR2 SYDVKM. Within Nashville, Tennessee resided all donors, each a Caucasian adult. This TCR derives from a young woman in good health. The chain employs TRBV28 and TRBJ2-2, with 10 bases fitting TRBD2. The sequencing sample was made of memory CD4+ T cells sorted from blood. Subset given: CD45RA-negative fraction. CDR3 DNA sequence: TGTGCCACTAGCGGGAGTGGCGCCGGGGAGCTGTTTTTT. This translates into CATSGSGAGELFF.